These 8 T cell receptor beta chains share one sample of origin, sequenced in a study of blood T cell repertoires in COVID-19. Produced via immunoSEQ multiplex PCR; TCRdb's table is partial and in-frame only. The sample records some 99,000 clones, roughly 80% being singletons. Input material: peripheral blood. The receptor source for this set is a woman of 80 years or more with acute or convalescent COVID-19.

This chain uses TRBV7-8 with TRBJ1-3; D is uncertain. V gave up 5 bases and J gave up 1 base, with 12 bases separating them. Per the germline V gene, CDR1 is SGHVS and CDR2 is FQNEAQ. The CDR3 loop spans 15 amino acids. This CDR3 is CASSQAATSGNTIYF. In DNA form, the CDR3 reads TGTGCCAGCAGCCAAGCAGCTACTTCTGGAAACACCATATATTTT.

DNA of the CDR3: TGTGCCACCAGTGACCAGGGTAGCGGGGCCAACGTCCTGACTTTC. Its protein is CATSDQGSGANVLTF. This chain uses TRBV24-1 with TRBJ2-6; D perhaps matches TRBD1 (5 bases). CDR1 KGHDR and CDR2 SFDVKD come from the germline V gene. V dropped 4 bases and J dropped 4 bases, with 10 bases sitting between them. This CDR3 is built from 15 residues.

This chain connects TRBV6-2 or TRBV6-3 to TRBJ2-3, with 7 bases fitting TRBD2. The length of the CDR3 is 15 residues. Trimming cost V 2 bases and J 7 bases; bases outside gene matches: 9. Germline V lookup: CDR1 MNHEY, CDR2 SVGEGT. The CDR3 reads CASSYDGLGGHTQYF. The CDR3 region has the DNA TGTGCCAGCAGTTACGACGGACTAGGTGGCCATACGCAGTATTTT.

Here the CDR3 DNA reads TGTGCCAGCTCACCCCAGGGTGGAAACATTCAGTACTTC. It encodes CASSPQGGNIQYF. The chain employs TRBV18 and TRBJ2-4; tentatively, D is TRBD1 (5 bases). Germline-derived CDR1 and CDR2 are KGHSH and LQKENI. The CDR3 spans 13 residues. The V end lost 3 bases, the J end lost 6 bases, and 9 bases lay between the germline ends. Full variable domain (rest looked up from reference TRBV18 and TRBJ2-4): NAGVMQNPRHLVRRRGQEARLRCSPMKGHSHVYWYRQLPEEGLKFMVYLQKENIIDESGMPKERFSAEFPKEGPSILRIQQVVRGDSAAYFCASSPQGGNIQYFGAGTRLSVL.

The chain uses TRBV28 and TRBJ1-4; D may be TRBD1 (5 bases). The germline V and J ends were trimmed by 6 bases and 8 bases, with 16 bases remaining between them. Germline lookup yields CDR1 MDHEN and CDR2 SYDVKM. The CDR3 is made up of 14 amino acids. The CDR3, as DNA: TGTGCCAGCAGCTCACGGGCAGGGAGGGAAAAACTGTTTTTT. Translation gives CASSSRAGREKLFF. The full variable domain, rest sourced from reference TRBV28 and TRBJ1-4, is DVKVTQSSRYLVKRTGEKVFLECVQDMDHENMFWYRQDPGLGLRLIYFSYDVKMKEKGDIPEGYSVSREKKERFSLILESASTNQTSMYLCASSSRAGREKLFFGSGTQLSVL.

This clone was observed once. DNA of the CDR3: TGCAGCGTTGAGTCTAGCGGGGGCCCAGATACGCAGTATTTT. Its translation: CSVESSGGPDTQYF. This chain joins TRBV29-1 and TRBJ2-3; TRBD2 matches at 10 bases. There are 14 residues in the CDR3. The V segment lost 3 bases and the J segment 4 bases; nucleotides outside the gene matches: 4. Germline CDR1 reads SQVTM; CDR2 reads ANQGSEA.

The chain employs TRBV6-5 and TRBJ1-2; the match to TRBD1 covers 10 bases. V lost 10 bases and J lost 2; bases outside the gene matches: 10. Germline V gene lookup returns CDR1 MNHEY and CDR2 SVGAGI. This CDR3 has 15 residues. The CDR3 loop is CAIQGRQGANYGYTF. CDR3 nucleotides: TGTGCCATCCAGGGCCGACAGGGGGCCAACTATGGCTACACCTTC.

The CDR3 loop reads CATSDFRTSGGRTGTGELFF. The DNA of the CDR3 is TGTGCCACCAGTGATTTTCGGACTAGCGGGGGACGAACGGGGACCGGGGAGCTGTTTTTT. The V gene is TRBV24-1, the J gene TRBJ2-2; 13 bases fit TRBD2. Germline V lookup: CDR1 KGHDR, CDR2 SFDVKD. V gave up 1 base and J gave up 5 bases; unmatched junction bases: 12. The CDR3 consists of 20 residues.